Reported below is one T cell receptor beta chain. The source of the sample is a study of shared clonotypes between healthy human individuals. Trimming stripped 2 bases from V and 1 base from J, with 11 bases between. Germline-derived CDR1 and CDR2 are SGHNT and YYREEE (reference sequence). The CDR3 length is 15 residues. 200 to 250 ng DNA, 30,000 to 35,000 T cell genomes, went into each sorted-subset replicate PCR. Libraries were prepared by immunoSEQ multiplex PCR; TCRdb keeps only in-frame clonotypes and omits some of them. The sample shows hundreds of thousands of clones, less than 96% of them seen only once.

This chain links TRBV5-4 with TRBJ2-3; possible D gene TRBD2, 7 bases. This receptor was obtained from a woman aged 25-40 years in good health. The material sequenced was naive CD4+ T cells sorted from blood. Subset: CD45RA+ positively selected. The CDR3 reads CASSFGGAGTDTQYF. For the CDR3, the DNA is TGTGCCAGCAGCTTTGGGGGGGCAGGCACAGATACGCAGTATTTT.